The clone carrying this T cell receptor beta chain was detected many times. What it binds is unknown. This specimen belongs to a study of T-cell reconstitution after alpha-beta-depleted transplantation in children. CDR3 size: 16 residues. From germline, CDR1 is DFQATT and CDR2 SNEGSKA (reference sequence). V lost 0 bases to trimming and J lost 12 bases, with 24 bases between them. General observations from the study: The authors attributed T-cell counts and diversity one year after transplant mostly to newly produced T cells.

Unique molecular identifiers were built into the TCRbeta library. Via MiXCR, TCRdb re-called the PCR reads, giving one row per CDR3 protein. This sample carries 280,000 or so distinct CDR3 sequences, approximately 10% of them seen once, and the ten largest clones take about a quarter. J is TRBJ2-1 and V is TRBV20-1; D is perhaps TRBD2 (6 bases). This specimen consisted of peripheral blood, obtained 180 days after TCRalphabeta/CD19-depleted stem cell transplant. This TCR derives from a male patient aged 2 to 9 who had a stem cell transplant for chronic granulomatous disease, so the T cells may come from the graft donor. This CDR3 is CSARDARDPPLRVQFF. CDR3 coding DNA: TGCAGTGCTAGAGATGCGCGGGACCCTCCCCTTAGGGTGCAGTTCTTC.